This TCR beta chain was captured in a study of circulating and synovial CD4+ cells in juvenile arthritis. CDR1 and CDR2 from the germline V gene are LGHNA and YSLEER. The CDR3 totals 17 residues. The V end was cut by 2 bases, the J end by 0 bases, with 11 bases between. Points from the study as a whole: CPL and bulk CD4 samples differed at least tenfold in T cell genomes. Measured synovium overlap likely understates the true shared repertoire.

With regard to this clone: Antigen unknown.

Here immunoSEQ multiplex PCR was the method, and the copy in TCRdb shows in-frame clones only, minus some. The sample has tens of thousands of clones; approximately 94% are singletons. This receptor was identified in a human donor with juvenile idiopathic arthritis. The gene calls are TRBV4-3 and TRBJ2-6; D is uncertain. The sequenced sample was CD4+ T cells from blood. CDR3 in amino acids: CASSQPERGSGANVLTF. The DNA of the CDR3 is TGCGCCAGCAGCCAACCCGAACGCGGCTCTGGGGCCAACGTCCTGACTTTC.